Below are 17 T cell receptor beta chains sequenced from a single sample in a study of blood T cell repertoires in COVID-19. Sequencing was performed with immunoSEQ multiplex PCR; in TCRdb, only in-frame clones are kept and a portion is missing. The data contain 170,000 or so clones, under 85% of them singletons. Sample: peripheral blood. Receptor source: a woman in her seventies with COVID-19, enrolled during active disease.

The chain has TRBV18 and TRBJ1-5; tentative D call: TRBD1 (6 bases). Germline CDR1 is KGHSH and CDR2 is LQKENI. Trimming stripped 2 bases from V and 4 bases from J, with 9 bases between. This CDR3 has 14 amino acids. The CDR3 bases are TGTGCCAGCTCACCAAACGACAGGAATCAGCCCCAGCATTTT. The encoded protein is CASSPNDRNQPQHF.

CDR3 protein: CASSYQMAGGETQYF. The CDR3 DNA sequence: TGTGCCAGCAGTTATCAAATGGCGGGAGGGGAGACCCAGTACTTC. V is TRBV6-2 or TRBV6-3 and J is TRBJ2-5; 9 bases are shared with TRBD2. Per germline, CDR1 MNHEY and CDR2 SVGEGT. CDR3 length: 15 amino acids. Trimming at V came to 3 bases and at J to 5 bases, leaving 7 bases not matched to a gene.

V and J are TRBV5-1 and TRBJ1-1; unclear D gene. V was cut by 0 bases and J by 4 bases, with 10 bases left in between. Germline CDR1 reads SGHRS; CDR2 reads YFSETQ. The CDR3 sequence is 14 residues long. The CDR3 DNA reads as TGCGCCAGCAGCTTGGCCGGGGAAGGCACTGAAGCTTTCTTT. It specifies CASSLAGEGTEAFF.

V gene TRBV7-9 combines with J gene TRBJ2-5; 9 bases line up with TRBD1. CDR3 size: 15 residues. Germline CDR1 reads SEHNR; CDR2 reads FQNEAQ (reference sequence). The junction had 4 bases not matched to a gene; V was cut back by 1 base and J by 4 bases. CDR3 sequence reads: CASSLGGQGGETQYF. The CDR3 DNA reads as TGTGCCAGCAGCTTAGGGGGACAGGGAGGAGAGACCCAGTACTTC.

This clone was seen a few times. The rearrangement uses TRBV18 and TRBJ1-2; TRBD1 might be the D (6 bases). Germline CDR1 and CDR2: KGHSH and LQKENI. This CDR3 contains 14 residues. V was trimmed by 4 bases and J by 3 bases, leaving 12 bases between them. The CDR3 region is CASSLLQGDYGYTF. CDR3 nucleotide sequence: TGTGCCAGCTCACTCCTACAGGGAGACTATGGCTACACCTTC.

The chain combines TRBV19 with TRBJ2-4; 7 nucleotides agree with TRBD2. Germline V CDR1 and CDR2: LNHDA, SQIVND (reference sequence). This CDR3 comprises 16 residues. J gave up 8 bases and V 5 bases, and 15 bases lay outside the gene matches. The CDR3 nucleotides are TGTGCCAGTAGTCCCCAGGAATCGCGACTAGCTGACATTCAGTACTTC. Translated, it gives CASSPQESRLADIQYF. Filled out from reference TRBV19 and TRBJ2-4, the complete variable domain reads DGGITQSPKYLFRKEGQNVTLSCEQNLNHDAMYWYRQDPGQGLRLIYYSQIVNDFQKGDIAEGYSVSREKKESFPLTVTSAQKNPTAFYLCASSPQESRLADIQYFGAGTRLSVL.

The gene calls are TRBV2 and TRBJ1-4; a weak D match, TRBD1 (6 bases). Trimming cost V 6 bases and J 0 bases, with 14 bases left between them. CDR3 length equals 16 residues. Per the germline V gene, CDR1 is SNHLY and CDR2 is FYNNEI. This chain's CDR3 is CASRAGQIATNEKLFF. In DNA, the CDR3 is TGTGCCAGCAGGGCTGGACAGATCGCAACTAATGAAAAACTGTTTTTT.

The chain uses TRBV24-1 and TRBJ2-7; D may be TRBD2 (5 bases). The length of the CDR3 is 16 residues. Between the trimmed V and J ends, which lost 3 bases and 0 bases, there was a span of 14 bases. Germline CDR1 is KGHDR and CDR2 is SFDVKD. CDR3 in DNA: TGTGCCACCAGTGATCCCAGAGGGCTTGACTCCTACGAGCAGTACTTC. This gives the protein CATSDPRGLDSYEQYF.

On this clone: This specimen includes other DNA sequences encoding the same CDR3. The V call is TRBV7-3, the J call TRBJ2-1; TRBD2 matches 7 bases. Germline values: CDR1 SGHTA, CDR2 FQGTGA. V shed 3 bases, J shed 1 base, and the junction held 3 bases outside the gene matches. The CDR3 length is 15 residues. CDR3: CASSLVGGSYNEQFF. The CDR3 DNA sequence: TGTGCCAGCAGCTTGGTGGGAGGGTCCTACAATGAGCAGTTCTTC.

CDR3 coding DNA: TGTGCCAGCAGCTGGCAGGGGAGGGCCGGGGAGCTGTTTTTT. This sequence encodes CASSWQGRAGELFF. The chain couples TRBV7-2 to TRBJ2-2; perhaps TRBD2 as D (7 bases). In germline, CDR1 is SGHTA, CDR2 FQGNSA. V was shortened by 4 bases and J by 6 bases, with 12 bases between the two germline ends. The CDR3 covers 14 residues.

The genes are TRBV6-5 and TRBJ1-6; a weak D match, TRBD1 (6 bases). The CDR3 loop spans 14 amino acids. V lost 8 bases and J 5 bases, leaving 13 bases between the germline ends. CDR1 and CDR2 (germline): MNHEY, SVGAGI. The DNA of the CDR3 is TGTGCCAGCCAGGGGACCGCCAATAATTCACCCCTCCACTTT. Protein product: CASQGTANNSPLHF.

The genes are TRBV5-4 and TRBJ2-3; the match to TRBD2 covers 7 bases. The CDR3 is 16 residues long. V gave up 0 bases and J gave up 1 base; unmatched junction bases: 5. Germline V gene sequence: CDR1 SGHNT, CDR2 YYREEE (reference sequence). The CDR3 spells CASSLGLAEGTDTQYF. Written as DNA, the CDR3 is TGTGCCAGCAGCTTGGGGCTAGCGGAAGGCACAGATACGCAGTATTTT.

The rearrangement links TRBV5-4 to TRBJ1-1, with TRBD1 matching 10 bases. Germline V gene lookup returns CDR1 SGHNT and CDR2 YYREEE (reference sequence). This CDR3 has 14 amino acids. The J segment lost 4 bases and the V segment lost 2 bases, leaving 2 bases of the junction unmatched. The CDR3 bases are TGTGCCAGCAGCTTCGGGACAGGGGTCACTGAAGCTTTCTTT. Translation: CASSFGTGVTEAFF.

This clone showed up just a few times. The V call is TRBV6-2 or TRBV6-3, the J call TRBJ2-7, with D unclear. The length of the CDR3 is 11 residues. V gave up 2 bases and J gave up 7 bases, with 6 bases separating them. Germline loops: CDR1 MNHEY, CDR2 SVGEGT. In DNA, the CDR3 is TGTGCCAGCAGTTACACCGGTGAGCAGTACTTC. This translates into CASSYTGEQYF.

The J gene is TRBJ2-7, the V gene TRBV27; 7 bases line up with TRBD1. CDR1 is MNHEY and CDR2 is SMNVEV in the germline V gene (reference sequence). CDR3 size: 14 residues. V shed 10 bases and J 4 bases; nucleotides not matched to a gene: 13. Written as DNA, the CDR3 is TGTGCCACCGGCTTTGGGACAGTACCTTACGAGCAGTACTTC. It specifies CATGFGTVPYEQYF.

This clone was found many times. The sample has other DNA sequences that encode this CDR3 too. The chain links TRBV6-2 or TRBV6-3 to TRBJ1-2; 7 positions match TRBD1. V was clipped by 5 bases and J by 4 bases; unmatched bases: 4. CDR3 length: 13 amino acids. From germline, CDR1 is MNHEY and CDR2 SVGEGT. The CDR3 nucleotides are TGTGCCAGCAGTCCCCAGGGGGGCTATGGCTACACCTTC. Its protein is CASSPQGGYGYTF.

The chain is built from TRBV7-9 and TRBJ2-2; TRBD2 might be the D (6 bases). Germline CDR1 is SEHNR and CDR2 is FQNEAQ (reference sequence). V lost 5 bases, J lost 5 bases, and 15 bases lay in between. The CDR3 sequence is 15 residues long. Here the CDR3 reads CASSLTSSGTGELFF. The CDR3 DNA sequence: TGTGCCAGCAGCCTTACTAGCTCGGGGACCGGGGAGCTGTTTTTT. The full variable domain, completed using reference TRBV7-9 and TRBJ2-2, is DTGVSQNPRHKITKRGQNVTFRCDPISEHNRLYWYRQTLGQGPEFLTYFQNEAQLEKSRLLSDRFSAERPKGSFSTLEIQRTEQGDSAMYLCASSLTSSGTGELFFGEGSRLTVL.